This T cell receptor beta chain was sequenced for a study of read filtering for tumor transcriptome and immune sequencing. Study summary: DNase treatment preceded whole-transcriptome library preparation. RNA-seq yielded only roughly 75 to 1,300 TCR reads, IR-seq about 4.05 to 11 million.

This clonotype has ten or more counts. Its target is unknown. Trimming removed 2 bases from V and 3 bases from J, with 13 bases in between. Looked up from germline, CDR1 is SGHTA and CDR2 is FQGTGA. The CDR3 length is 15 residues. General study results and limits: The CD138-negative fraction was mixed bone marrow immune cells, not pure T cells. RNA-seq captured clonotypes less deeply and reliably than IR-seq.

From about 0.4 ug of RNA, a library with molecular barcoded alpha/delta and beta/gamma adaptors was made. TCRdb fed the reads into MiXCR, producing one record per CDR3 protein. This table has 20,000 to 25,000 distinct CDR3 sequences, 20% to 25% appearing once. This receptor was identified in a donor at least 40 years old with multiple myeloma. The sample comprised a population of CD138-negative cells sorted from bone marrow. V and J are TRBV7-3 and TRBJ1-1; D may be TRBD1 (5 bases). The CDR3 here is CASSLSTTVYTEAFF. The CDR3 coding sequence is TGTGCCAGCAGCTTATCCACGACAGTCTACACTGAAGCTTTCTTT.